A selection of T cell receptor beta chains follows, all from one sample in a study of CXCR3-negative and CXCR3-positive naive CD8 T cells. Using the 5' RACE reads, TCRdb records one entry per CDR3 protein without DNA. In total, the table holds about 90,000 distinct CDR3 sequences. Input material: naive CXCR3+ CD8+ T cells from blood. The receptor set was obtained from a human donor in good health. Some clones in this sample may be carry-over from other donors' samples. CDR3s include the opening cysteine and the closing phenylalanine or tryptophan.

length: 14; V: TRBV29-1; J: TRBJ2-7; CDR3: CSVLGQGKLYEQYF
length: 15; V: TRBV6-2/TRBV6-3; J: TRBJ2-7; CDR3: CASSSLQGARNEQYF
length: 15; V: TRBV24-1; J: TRBJ2-1; CDR3: CATSDRGGLYNEQFF
length: 13; V: TRBV20-1; J: TRBJ2-7; CDR3: CSARDDGSYEQYF
length: 13; V: TRBV19; J: TRBJ2-7; CDR3: CASSTTTRYEQYF
length: 16; V: TRBV24-1; J: TRBJ2-1; CDR3: CATILKRAGGPHEQFF
length: 17; V: TRBV28; J: TRBJ2-1; CDR3: CASSIPTSGISYNEQFF
length: 15; V: TRBV7-9; J: TRBJ2-2; CDR3: CASTLSGLGTGELFF
length: 12; V: TRBV15; J: TRBJ2-3; CDR3: CATSPPTDTQYF
length: 16; V: TRBV6-5; J: TRBJ2-7; CDR3: CASSYSSGQGGYEQYF
length: 13; V: TRBV14; J: TRBJ2-7; CDR3: CASSQVSVYEQYF
length: 11; V: TRBV14; J: TRBJ2-7; CDR3: CASASAYEQYF
length: 17; V: TRBV7-9; J: TRBJ1-3; CDR3: CASSLLSGRISGNTIYF
length: 18; V: TRBV7-9; J: TRBJ2-7; CDR3: CASSLAALGNAGSYEQYF
length: 13; V: TRBV7-6; J: TRBJ1-1; CDR3: CASSFGVGTEAFF
length: 15; V: TRBV7-2; J: TRBJ2-3; CDR3: CASSLYRRVQDTQYF
length: 11; V: TRBV12-3/TRBV12-4; J: TRBJ1-1; CDR3: CASTLGVEAFF
length: 16; V: TRBV29-1; J: TRBJ1-6; CDR3: CSVEEDDGLYNSPLHF
length: 16; V: TRBV10-3; J: TRBJ1-1; CDR3: CAISERGVNLNTEAFF
length: 20; V: TRBV12-3/TRBV12-4; J: TRBJ2-2; CDR3: CASSFLKSLSATANTGELFF